This T cell receptor beta chain was found in a study of cytotoxic CD8 clonotypes in ibrutinib-treated CLL. The study's findings and limits: The study sampled sustained-remission and progressing patients at different times. Clonality was elevated at ibrutinib response and had returned toward baseline at progression.

The CDR3 runs to 13 residues. Trimming left V 2 bases short and J 6 bases short, with 10 bases between. The germline gives CDR1 WNHNN, CDR2 SYGVQD (reference sequence). The method was immunoSEQ multiplex PCR; TCRdb's version includes in-frame clones alone and lacks a portion of them. There are some 58,000 clones in the sample; 71% occur only once, and 35% to 55% lies in the top ten. As to this clone: The antigen is not known.

PBMCs were cryopreserved, and approximately 2 micrograms of genomic DNA from them went into TCR beta libraries. Material: PBMCs, obtained after 12 months of ibrutinib treatment. The source is a human donor with chronic lymphocytic leukemia. V gene TRBV10-1 combines with J gene TRBJ1-1; D remains ambiguous. CDR3 DNA: TGCGCCAGCAGTGAGGCGGGAACGGCTGAAGCTTTCTTT. Amino acids: CASSEAGTAEAFF.